This is a list of T cell receptor beta chains from one sample in a study of blood T cells in healthy people across ages. TCRdb re-called the 5' RACE reads with MiXCR, one entry per CDR3 protein. The table lists about 1.6 million distinct CDR3 sequences, about 31% of them singletons. Specimen: blood. Receptors were obtained from a woman aged 30 to 39 in good health. Each CDR3 is given with its conserved first and last residue. D genes are given only for firm matches. For some rows the clone size is stated as once, few or many, or as a class when expanded; others skip it.

j_call | v_call | clone_size | cdr3_length | d_call | cdr3_aa | cdr3_nt
TRBJ2-7 | TRBV4-1 | few | 15 | NA | CASSRSGADSYEQYF | TGCGCCAGCAGCCGATCGGGGGCCGACTCCTACGAGCAGTACTTC
TRBJ1-2 | TRBV30 | many | 13 | NA | CAWRPRGNYGYTF | TGTGCCTGGAGGCCGAGGGGTAACTATGGCTACACCTTC
TRBJ2-7 | TRBV20-1 | many | 14 | NA | CSARDPRSSYEQYF | TGCAGTGCTAGAGATCCCCGGAGCTCCTACGAGCAGTACTTC
TRBJ2-7 | TRBV18 | few | 16 | NA | CASSPPGRPLRDEQYF | TGTGCCAGCTCACCCCCGGGACGCCCCCTGAGGGACGAGCAGTACTTC
TRBJ1-2 | TRBV21-1 | NA | 15 | NA | CASSEWGQEPYGYTF | TGTGCCAGCAGTGAATGGGGACAGGAACCCTATGGCTACACCTTC
TRBJ1-2 | TRBV10-3 | NA | 14 | NA | CAISASTDYYGYTF | TGTGCCATCAGTGCCTCGACCGACTACTATGGCTACACCTTC
TRBJ2-1 | TRBV20-1 | NA | 12 | NA | CSALLGVNEQFF | TGCAGTGCCCTGCTGGGGGTCAATGAGCAGTTCTTC
TRBJ2-7 | TRBV28 | few | 13 | NA | CASFITGSDEQYF | TGTGCCAGCTTTATCACGGGTAGCGACGAGCAGTACTTC
TRBJ2-1 | TRBV30 | few | 15 | NA | CAWSIISSGFNEQFF | TGTGCCTGGAGTATCATCAGTTCAGGGTTCAATGAGCAGTTCTTC
TRBJ1-2 | TRBV4-1 | NA | 15 | NA | CASSQPSSSARGYTF | TGCGCCAGCAGCCAACCCAGCAGCTCGGCACGCGGCTACACCTTC
TRBJ2-5 | TRBV2 | NA | 17 | NA | CASSPPVPDIEQETQYF | TGTGCCAGCAGCCCACCTGTGCCGGACATCGAGCAAGAGACCCAGTACTTC
TRBJ1-1 | TRBV5-1 | few | 15 | NA | CASNKQGTMNTEAFF | TGCGCCAGCAATAAACAGGGAACCATGAACACTGAAGCTTTCTTT
TRBJ2-1 | TRBV7-9 | NA | 17 | TRBD2 | CASSLVGLAGVGNEQFF | TGTGCCAGCAGCTTAGTGGGACTAGCGGGAGTAGGGAATGAGCAGTTCTTC
TRBJ2-5 | TRBV4-1 | many | 16 | NA | CASSQEHGPRRETQYF | TGCGCCAGCAGCCAAGAACACGGGCCCAGAAGGGAGACCCAGTACTTC
TRBJ2-7 | TRBV20-1 | few | 14 | NA | CSARSPSAFYEQYF | TGCAGTGCTAGATCTCCTAGCGCCTTCTACGAGCAGTACTTC
TRBJ1-2 | TRBV11-1 | NA | 15 | TRBD1 | CASSQGGTRSYGYTF | TGTGCCAGCAGCCAGGGGGGCACCAGAAGCTATGGCTACACCTTC
TRBJ1-1 | TRBV20-1 | NA | 15 | TRBD1 | CSASQVSPPTGSAFF | TGCAGTGCTAGTCAGGTATCACCACCGACAGGGTCAGCTTTCTTT
TRBJ2-7 | TRBV5-1 | many | 14 | NA | CASSFEDLYYEQYF | TGCGCCAGCAGCTTTGAAGACTTGTACTACGAGCAGTACTTC
TRBJ2-3 | TRBV10-3 | many | 13 | NA | CAISSRGTDTQYF | TGTGCCATCAGTTCGCGGGGCACAGATACGCAGTATTTT
TRBJ2-2 | TRBV9 | once | 14 | NA | CASSVEVHTGELFF | TGTGCCAGCAGCGTAGAAGTCCACACCGGGGAGCTGTTTTTT
TRBJ2-1 | TRBV6-5 | NA | 16 | NA | CASSYSWGSSYNEQFF | TGTGCCAGCAGTTACTCATGGGGGAGCTCCTACAATGAGCAGTTCTTC
TRBJ2-7 | TRBV14 | few | 15 | TRBD1 | CASSLGQSPTYEQYF | TGTGCCAGCAGCCTGGGACAGAGCCCCACCTACGAGCAGTACTTC
TRBJ2-5 | TRBV5-1 | NA | 17 | TRBD2 | CASSLRASGGEEETQYF | TGCGCCAGCAGCTTGAGGGCTAGCGGGGGGGAAGAAGAGACCCAGTACTTC
TRBJ1-1 | TRBV5-1 | NA | 16 | NA | CASSPAMVILNTEAFF | TGCGCCAGCAGCCCGGCTATGGTCATCTTGAACACTGAAGCTTTCTTT
TRBJ1-2 | TRBV3-1 | few | 15 | NA | CASSPGQLRGYGYTF | TGTGCCAGCAGCCCCGGACAGCTGAGAGGCTATGGCTACACCTTC